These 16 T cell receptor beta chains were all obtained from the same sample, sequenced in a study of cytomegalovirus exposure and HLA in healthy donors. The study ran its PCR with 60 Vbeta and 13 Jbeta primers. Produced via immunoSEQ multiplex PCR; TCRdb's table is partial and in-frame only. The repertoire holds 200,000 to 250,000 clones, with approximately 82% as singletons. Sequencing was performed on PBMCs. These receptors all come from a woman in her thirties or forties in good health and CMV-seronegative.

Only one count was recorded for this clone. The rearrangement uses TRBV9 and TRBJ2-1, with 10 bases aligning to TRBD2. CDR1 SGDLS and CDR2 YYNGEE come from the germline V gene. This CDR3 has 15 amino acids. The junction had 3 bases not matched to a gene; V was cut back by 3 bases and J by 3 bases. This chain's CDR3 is CASSASGGLYNEQFF. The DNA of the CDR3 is TGTGCCAGCAGCGCTAGCGGGGGTCTCTACAATGAGCAGTTCTTC.

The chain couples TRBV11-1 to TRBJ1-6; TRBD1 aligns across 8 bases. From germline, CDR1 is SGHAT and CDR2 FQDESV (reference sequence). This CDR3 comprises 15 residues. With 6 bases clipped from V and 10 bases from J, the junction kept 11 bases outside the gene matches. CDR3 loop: CASRPRTGSRSPLHF. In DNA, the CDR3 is TGTGCCAGCAGACCAAGGACAGGGTCGCGGTCACCCCTCCACTTT.

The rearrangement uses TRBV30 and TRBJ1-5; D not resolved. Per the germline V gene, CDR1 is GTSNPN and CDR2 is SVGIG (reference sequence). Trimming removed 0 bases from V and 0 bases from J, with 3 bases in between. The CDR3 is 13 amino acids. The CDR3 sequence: CAWSVLSNQPQHF. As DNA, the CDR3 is TGTGCCTGGAGTGTACTTAGCAATCAGCCCCAGCATTTT.

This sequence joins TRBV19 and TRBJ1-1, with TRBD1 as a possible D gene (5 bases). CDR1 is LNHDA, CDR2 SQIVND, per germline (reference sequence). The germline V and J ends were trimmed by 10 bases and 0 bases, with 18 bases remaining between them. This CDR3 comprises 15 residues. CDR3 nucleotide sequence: TGTGCCACTACTTATCGACAGAGCATGAACACTGAAGCTTTCTTT. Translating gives CATTYRQSMNTEAFF.

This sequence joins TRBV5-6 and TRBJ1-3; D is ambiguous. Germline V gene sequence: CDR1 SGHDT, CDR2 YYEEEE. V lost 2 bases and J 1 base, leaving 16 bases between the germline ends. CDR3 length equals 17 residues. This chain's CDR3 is CASSFRVGSGSGNTIYF. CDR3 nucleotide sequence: TGTGCCAGCAGCTTTCGGGTTGGGAGTGGATCTGGAAACACCATATATTTT.

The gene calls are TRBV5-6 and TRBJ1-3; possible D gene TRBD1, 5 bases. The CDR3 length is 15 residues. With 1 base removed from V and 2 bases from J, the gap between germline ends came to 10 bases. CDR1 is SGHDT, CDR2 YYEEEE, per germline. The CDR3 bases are TGTGCCAGCAGCTTGATCGGGGGAACTGGAAACACCATATATTTT. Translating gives CASSLIGGTGNTIYF. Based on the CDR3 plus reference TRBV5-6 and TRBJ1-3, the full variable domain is DAGVTQSPTHLIKTRGQQVTLRCSPKSGHDTVSWYQQALGQGPQFIFQYYEEEERQRGNFPDRFSGHQFPNYSSELNVNALLLGDSALYLCASSLIGGTGNTIYFGEGSWLTVV.

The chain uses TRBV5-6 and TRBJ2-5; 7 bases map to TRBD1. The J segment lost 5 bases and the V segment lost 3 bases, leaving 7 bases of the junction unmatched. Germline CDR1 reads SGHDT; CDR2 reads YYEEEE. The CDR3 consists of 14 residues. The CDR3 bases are TGTGCCAGCAGCTGGACAGGCCTGGGGGAGACCCAGTACTTC. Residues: CASSWTGLGETQYF.

CDR3 region: CASSPTSGTRLYGYTF. CDR3 nucleotide sequence: TGTGCCAGCAGCCCGACCTCCGGGACACGTCTCTATGGCTACACCTTC. V gene TRBV14 combines with J gene TRBJ1-2, with D possibly TRBD1 on 6 matching bases. Trimming shortened V by 4 bases and J by 4 bases, and 19 bases separated the two germline ends. The CDR3 runs 16 residues. CDR1 and CDR2 (germline): SGHDN, FVKESK.

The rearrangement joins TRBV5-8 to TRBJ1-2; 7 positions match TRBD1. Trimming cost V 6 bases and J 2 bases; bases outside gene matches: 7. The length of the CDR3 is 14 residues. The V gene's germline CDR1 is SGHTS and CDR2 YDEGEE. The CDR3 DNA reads TGTGCCAGCACCCGACAGGGCGAAAACTATGGCTACACCTTC. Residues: CASTRQGENYGYTF.

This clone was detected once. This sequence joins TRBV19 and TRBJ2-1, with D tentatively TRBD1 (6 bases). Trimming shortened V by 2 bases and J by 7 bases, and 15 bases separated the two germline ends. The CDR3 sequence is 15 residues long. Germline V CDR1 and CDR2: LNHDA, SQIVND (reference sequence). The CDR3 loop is CASSIITTGWNEQFF. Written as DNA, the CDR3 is TGTGCCAGTAGTATAATCACCACAGGGTGGAATGAGCAGTTCTTC.

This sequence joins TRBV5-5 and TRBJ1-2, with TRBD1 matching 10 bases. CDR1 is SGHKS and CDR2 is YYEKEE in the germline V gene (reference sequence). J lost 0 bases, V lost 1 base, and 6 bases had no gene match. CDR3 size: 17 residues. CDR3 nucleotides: TGTGCCAGCAGCTTGCTTGGACAGGGGGAAGCTAACTATGGCTACACCTTC. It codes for CASSLLGQGEANYGYTF.

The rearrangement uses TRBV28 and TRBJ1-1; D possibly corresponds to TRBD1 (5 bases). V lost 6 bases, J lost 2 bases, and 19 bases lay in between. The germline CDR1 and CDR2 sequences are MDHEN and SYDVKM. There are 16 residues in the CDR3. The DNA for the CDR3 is TGTGCCAGCAGCGAACCTTTGGGGGGAAGAAACACTGAAGCTTTCTTT. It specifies CASSEPLGGRNTEAFF.

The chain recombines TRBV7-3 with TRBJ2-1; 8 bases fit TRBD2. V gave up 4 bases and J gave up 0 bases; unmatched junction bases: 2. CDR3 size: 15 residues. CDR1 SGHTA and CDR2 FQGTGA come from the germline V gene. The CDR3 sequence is CASSSGGDSYNEQFF. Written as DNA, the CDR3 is TGTGCCAGCAGCTCCGGGGGGGACTCCTACAATGAGCAGTTCTTC.

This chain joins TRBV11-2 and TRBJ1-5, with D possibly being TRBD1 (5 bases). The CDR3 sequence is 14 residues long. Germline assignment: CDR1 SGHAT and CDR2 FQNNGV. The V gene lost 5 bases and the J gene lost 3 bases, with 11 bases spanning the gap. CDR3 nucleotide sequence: TGTGCCAGCAGCCCCGGACACGTCAATCAGCCCCAGCATTTT. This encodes CASSPGHVNQPQHF.

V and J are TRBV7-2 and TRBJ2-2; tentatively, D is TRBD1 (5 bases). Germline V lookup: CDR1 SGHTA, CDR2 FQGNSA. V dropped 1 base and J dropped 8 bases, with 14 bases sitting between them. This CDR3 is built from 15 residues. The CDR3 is CASSLDFRESGELFF. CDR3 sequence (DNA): TGTGCCAGCAGCTTAGATTTCAGGGAATCAGGGGAGCTGTTTTTT.

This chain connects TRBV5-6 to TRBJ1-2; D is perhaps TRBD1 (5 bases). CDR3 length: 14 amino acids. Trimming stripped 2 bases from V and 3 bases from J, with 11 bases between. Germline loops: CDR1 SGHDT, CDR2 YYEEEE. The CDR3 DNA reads TGTGCCAGCAGCTTTGGAGGGGAGGACTATGGCTACACCTTC. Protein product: CASSFGGEDYGYTF. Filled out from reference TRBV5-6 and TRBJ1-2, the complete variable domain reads DAGVTQSPTHLIKTRGQQVTLRCSPKSGHDTVSWYQQALGQGPQFIFQYYEEEERQRGNFPDRFSGHQFPNYSSELNVNALLLGDSALYLCASSFGGEDYGYTFGSGTRLTVV.